This TCR beta chain originates from a study of T-cell memory formation after mild COVID-19. With V trimmed by 1 base and J by 0 bases, 2 bases remained unmatched. CDR1 is LGHDT, CDR2 YNNKEL, per germline (reference sequence). CDR3 length: 17 amino acids. A word on this clonotype: Its target is unknown.

TCRdb processed the 5' RACE reads anew with MiXCR; each CDR3 protein has one entry. The table lists roughly 70,000 distinct CDR3 sequences, approximately 15% of them singletons. Overall study findings and caveats: Among CD4+ contracting clones, most were CM and EM, and CD8+ ones EMRA.

The sequenced sample consisted of PBMCs or a T cell subset sorted from them (not recorded which). The chain employs TRBV3-1 and TRBJ2-3; 12 bases are shared with TRBD2. The sequence derives from an adult woman who had mild COVID-19 (a few samples of this study predate the infection). Cell type and time point are not known. CDR3 sequence: CASSQGLAGASTDTQYF. CDR3 nucleotide sequence: TGTGCCAGCAGCCAAGGACTAGCGGGAGCTAGCACAGATACGCAGTATTTT.